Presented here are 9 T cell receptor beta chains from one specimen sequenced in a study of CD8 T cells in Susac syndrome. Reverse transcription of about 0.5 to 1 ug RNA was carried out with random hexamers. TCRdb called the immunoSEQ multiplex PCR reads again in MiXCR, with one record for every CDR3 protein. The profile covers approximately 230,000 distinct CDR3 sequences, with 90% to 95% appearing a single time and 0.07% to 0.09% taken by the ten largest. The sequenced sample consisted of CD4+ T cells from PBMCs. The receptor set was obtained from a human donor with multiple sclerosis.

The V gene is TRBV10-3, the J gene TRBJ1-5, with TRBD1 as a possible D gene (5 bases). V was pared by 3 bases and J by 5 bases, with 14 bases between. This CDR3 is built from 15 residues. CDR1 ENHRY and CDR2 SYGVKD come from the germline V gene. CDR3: CAISEGTPGDQPQHF. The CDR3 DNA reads TGTGCCATCAGTGAAGGGACCCCGGGAGATCAGCCCCAGCATTTT.

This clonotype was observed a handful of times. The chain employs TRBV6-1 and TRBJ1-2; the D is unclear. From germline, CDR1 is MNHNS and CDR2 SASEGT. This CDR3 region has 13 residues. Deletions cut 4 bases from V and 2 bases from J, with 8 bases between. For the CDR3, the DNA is TGTGCCAGCAGTGTTCGGGCGAACTATGGCTACACCTTC. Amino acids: CASSVRANYGYTF.

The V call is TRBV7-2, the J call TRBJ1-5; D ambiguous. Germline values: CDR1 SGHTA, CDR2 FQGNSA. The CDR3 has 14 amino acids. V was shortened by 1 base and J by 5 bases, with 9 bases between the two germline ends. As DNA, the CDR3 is TGTGCCAGCAGCTTAGGATTGGGTTATCAGCCCCAGCATTTT. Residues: CASSLGLGYQPQHF.

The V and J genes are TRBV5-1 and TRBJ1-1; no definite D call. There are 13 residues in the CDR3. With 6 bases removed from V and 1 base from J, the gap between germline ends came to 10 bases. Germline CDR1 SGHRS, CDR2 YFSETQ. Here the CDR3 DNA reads TGCGCCAGCACCCTGGGTGAGAACACTGAAGCTTTCTTT. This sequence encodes CASTLGENTEAFF. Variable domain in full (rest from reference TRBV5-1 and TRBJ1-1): KAGVTQTPRYLIKTRGQQVTLSCSPISGHRSVSWYQQTPGQGLQFLFEYFSETQRNKGNFPGRFSGRQFSNSRSEMNVSTLELGDSALYLCASTLGENTEAFFGQGTRLTVV.

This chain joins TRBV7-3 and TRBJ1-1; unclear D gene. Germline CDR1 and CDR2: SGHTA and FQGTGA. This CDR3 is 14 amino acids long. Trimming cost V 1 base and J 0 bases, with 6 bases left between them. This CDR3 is CASSLMPLNTEAFF. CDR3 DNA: TGTGCCAGCAGCTTAATGCCGCTGAACACTGAAGCTTTCTTT.

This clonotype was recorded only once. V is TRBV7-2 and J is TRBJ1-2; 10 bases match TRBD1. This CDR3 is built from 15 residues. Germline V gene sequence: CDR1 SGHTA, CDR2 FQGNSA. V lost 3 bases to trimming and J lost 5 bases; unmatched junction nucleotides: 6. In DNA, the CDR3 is TGTGCCAGCAGCTTGGCGGGACAGGGGAGTTATGGCTACACCTTC. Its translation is CASSLAGQGSYGYTF.

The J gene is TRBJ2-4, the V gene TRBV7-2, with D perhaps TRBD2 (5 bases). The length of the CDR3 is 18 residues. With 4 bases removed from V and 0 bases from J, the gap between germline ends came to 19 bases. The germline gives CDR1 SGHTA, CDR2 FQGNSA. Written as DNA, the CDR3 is TGTGCCAGCAGCTATCTGGGTTCCGGGGTGGGAGCCAAAAACATTCAGTACTTC. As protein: CASSYLGSGVGAKNIQYF.

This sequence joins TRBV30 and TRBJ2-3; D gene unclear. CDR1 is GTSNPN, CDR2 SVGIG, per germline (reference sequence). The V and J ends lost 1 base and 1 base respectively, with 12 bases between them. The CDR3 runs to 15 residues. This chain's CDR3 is CAWSGAARRTDTQYF. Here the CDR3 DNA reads TGTGCCTGGAGTGGCGCAGCCCGTCGCACAGATACGCAGTATTTT.

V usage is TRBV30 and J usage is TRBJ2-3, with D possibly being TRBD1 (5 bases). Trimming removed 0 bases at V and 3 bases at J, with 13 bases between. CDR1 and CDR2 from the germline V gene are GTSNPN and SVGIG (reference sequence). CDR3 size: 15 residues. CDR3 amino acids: CAWSVQATPTDTQYF. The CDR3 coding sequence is TGTGCCTGGAGTGTACAGGCAACACCTACAGATACGCAGTATTTT.